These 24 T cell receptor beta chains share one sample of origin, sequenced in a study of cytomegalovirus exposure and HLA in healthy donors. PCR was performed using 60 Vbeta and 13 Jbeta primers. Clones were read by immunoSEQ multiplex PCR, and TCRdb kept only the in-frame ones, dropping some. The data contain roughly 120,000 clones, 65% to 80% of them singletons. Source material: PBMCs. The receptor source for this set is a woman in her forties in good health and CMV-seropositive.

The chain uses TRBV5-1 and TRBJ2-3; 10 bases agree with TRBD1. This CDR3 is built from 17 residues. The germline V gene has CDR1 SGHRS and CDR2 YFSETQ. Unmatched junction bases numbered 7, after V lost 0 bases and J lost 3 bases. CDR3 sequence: CASSLGQGALGTDTQYF. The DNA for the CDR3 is TGCGCCAGCAGCTTGGGACAGGGGGCACTCGGAACAGATACGCAGTATTTT. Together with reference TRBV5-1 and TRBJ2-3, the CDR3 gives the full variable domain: KAGVTQTPRYLIKTRGQQVTLSCSPISGHRSVSWYQQTPGQGLQFLFEYFSETQRNKGNFPGRFSGRQFSNSRSEMNVSTLELGDSALYLCASSLGQGALGTDTQYFGPGTRLTVL.

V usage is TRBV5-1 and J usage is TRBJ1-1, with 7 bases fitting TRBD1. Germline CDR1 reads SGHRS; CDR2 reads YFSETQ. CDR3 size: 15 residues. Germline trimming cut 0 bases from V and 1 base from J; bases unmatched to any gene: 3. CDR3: CASSLAGTANTEAFF. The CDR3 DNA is TGCGCCAGCAGCTTGGCCGGGACAGCGAACACTGAAGCTTTCTTT.

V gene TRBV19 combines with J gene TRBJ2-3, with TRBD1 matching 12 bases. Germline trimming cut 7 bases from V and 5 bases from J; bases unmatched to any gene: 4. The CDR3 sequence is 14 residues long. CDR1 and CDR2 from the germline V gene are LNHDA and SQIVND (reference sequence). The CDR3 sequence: CASTGTGGKDTQYF. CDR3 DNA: TGTGCCAGTACCGGGACAGGGGGCAAAGATACGCAGTATTTT.

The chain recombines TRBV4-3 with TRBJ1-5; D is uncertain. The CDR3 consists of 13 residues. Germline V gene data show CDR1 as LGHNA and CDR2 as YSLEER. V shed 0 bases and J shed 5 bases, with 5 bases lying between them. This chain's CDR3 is CASSQERYQPQHF. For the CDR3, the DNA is TGCGCCAGCAGCCAAGAACGGTATCAGCCCCAGCATTTT.

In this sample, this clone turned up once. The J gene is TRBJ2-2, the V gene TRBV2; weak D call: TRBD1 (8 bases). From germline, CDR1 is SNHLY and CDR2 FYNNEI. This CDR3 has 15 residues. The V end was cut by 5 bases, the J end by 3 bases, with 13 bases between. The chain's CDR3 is CASSLQGGDTGELFF. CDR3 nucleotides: TGTGCCAGCAGTCTACAGGGGGGGGACACCGGGGAGCTGTTTTTT.

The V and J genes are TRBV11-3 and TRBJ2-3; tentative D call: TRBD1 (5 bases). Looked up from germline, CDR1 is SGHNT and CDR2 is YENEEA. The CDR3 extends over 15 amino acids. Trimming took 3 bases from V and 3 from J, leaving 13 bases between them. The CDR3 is CASSLGLDVTDTQYF. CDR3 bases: TGTGCCAGCAGCTTGGGGCTAGATGTGACAGATACGCAGTATTTT.

The CDR3 region is CASSTHGATNEKLFF. As DNA, the CDR3 is TGTGCCAGTAGTACCCACGGTGCAACTAATGAAAAACTGTTTTTT. The J gene is TRBJ1-4, the V gene TRBV19, with no clear D. The CDR3 is 15 residues long. V was pared by 4 bases and J by 0 bases, with 9 bases between. Per the germline V gene, CDR1 is LNHDA and CDR2 is SQIVND (reference sequence).

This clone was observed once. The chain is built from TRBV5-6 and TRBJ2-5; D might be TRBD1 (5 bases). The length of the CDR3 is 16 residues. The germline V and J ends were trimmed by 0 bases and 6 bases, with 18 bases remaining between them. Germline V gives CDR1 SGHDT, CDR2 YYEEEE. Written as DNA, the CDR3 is TGTGCCAGCAGCTTGGCCGGTCAGCAGGGCCGGAAGACCCAGTACTTC. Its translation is CASSLAGQQGRKTQYF. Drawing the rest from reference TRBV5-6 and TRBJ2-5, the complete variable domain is DAGVTQSPTHLIKTRGQQVTLRCSPKSGHDTVSWYQQALGQGPQFIFQYYEEEERQRGNFPDRFSGHQFPNYSSELNVNALLLGDSALYLCASSLAGQQGRKTQYFGPGTRLLVL.

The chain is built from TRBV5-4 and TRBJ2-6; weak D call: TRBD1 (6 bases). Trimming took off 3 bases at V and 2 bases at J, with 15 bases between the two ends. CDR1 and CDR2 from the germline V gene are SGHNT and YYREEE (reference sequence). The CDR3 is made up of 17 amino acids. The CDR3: CASSSRDTETGANVLTF. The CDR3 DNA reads TGTGCCAGCAGCTCCCGGGACACAGAAACTGGGGCCAACGTCCTGACTTTC.

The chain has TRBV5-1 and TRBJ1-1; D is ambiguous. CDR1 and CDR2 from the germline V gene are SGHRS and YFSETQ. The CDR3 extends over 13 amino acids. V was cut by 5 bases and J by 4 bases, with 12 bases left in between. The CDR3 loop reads CASRAQLGTEAFF. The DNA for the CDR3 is TGCGCCAGCAGAGCGCAGCTGGGCACTGAAGCTTTCTTT. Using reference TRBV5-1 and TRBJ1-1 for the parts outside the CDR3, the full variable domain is KAGVTQTPRYLIKTRGQQVTLSCSPISGHRSVSWYQQTPGQGLQFLFEYFSETQRNKGNFPGRFSGRQFSNSRSEMNVSTLELGDSALYLCASRAQLGTEAFFGQGTRLTVV.

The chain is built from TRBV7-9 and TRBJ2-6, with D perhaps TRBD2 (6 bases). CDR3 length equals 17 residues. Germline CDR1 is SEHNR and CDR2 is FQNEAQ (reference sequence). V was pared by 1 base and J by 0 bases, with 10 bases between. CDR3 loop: CASSLGFGSSGANVLTF. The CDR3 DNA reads TGTGCCAGCAGCTTAGGTTTCGGGAGCTCTGGGGCCAACGTCCTGACTTTC.

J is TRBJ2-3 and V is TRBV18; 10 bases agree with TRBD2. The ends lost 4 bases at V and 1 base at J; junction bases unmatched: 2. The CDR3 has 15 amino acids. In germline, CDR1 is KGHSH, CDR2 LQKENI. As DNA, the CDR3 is TGTGCCAGCTCACGCGGGACTAGCGGCACAGATACGCAGTATTTT. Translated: CASSRGTSGTDTQYF.

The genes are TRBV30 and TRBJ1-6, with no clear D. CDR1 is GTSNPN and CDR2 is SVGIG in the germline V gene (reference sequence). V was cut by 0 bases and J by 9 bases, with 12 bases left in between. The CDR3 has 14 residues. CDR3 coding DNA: TGTGCCTGGAGTGTTGGCTCCACGGGTTCACCCCTCCACTTT. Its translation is CAWSVGSTGSPLHF.

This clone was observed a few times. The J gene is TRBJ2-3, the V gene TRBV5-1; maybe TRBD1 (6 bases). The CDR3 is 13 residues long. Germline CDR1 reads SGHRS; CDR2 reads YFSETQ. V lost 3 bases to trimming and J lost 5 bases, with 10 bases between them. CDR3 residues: CASSSTGQDTQYF. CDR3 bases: TGCGCCAGCAGCTCTACAGGGCAAGATACGCAGTATTTT.

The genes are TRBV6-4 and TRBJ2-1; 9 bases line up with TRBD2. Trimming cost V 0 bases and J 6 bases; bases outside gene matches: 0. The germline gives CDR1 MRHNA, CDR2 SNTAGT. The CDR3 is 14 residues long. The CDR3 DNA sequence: TGTGCCAGCAGTGACTCGACTAGCGGCAATGAGCAGTTCTTC. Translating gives CASSDSTSGNEQFF.

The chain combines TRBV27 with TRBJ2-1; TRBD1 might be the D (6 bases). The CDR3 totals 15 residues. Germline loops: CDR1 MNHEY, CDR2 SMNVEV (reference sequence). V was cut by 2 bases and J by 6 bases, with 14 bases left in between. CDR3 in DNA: TGTGCCAGCAGTTTAAGGGGGAGCTGGGGCAATGAGCAGTTCTTC. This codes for CASSLRGSWGNEQFF.

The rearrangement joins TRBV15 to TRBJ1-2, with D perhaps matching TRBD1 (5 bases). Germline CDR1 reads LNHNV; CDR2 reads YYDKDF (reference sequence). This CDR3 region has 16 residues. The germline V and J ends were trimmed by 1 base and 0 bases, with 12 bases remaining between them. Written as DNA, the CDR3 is TGTGCCACCAGCAGAGGTGGTGGGGCAACTAACTATGGCTACACCTTC. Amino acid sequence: CATSRGGGATNYGYTF.

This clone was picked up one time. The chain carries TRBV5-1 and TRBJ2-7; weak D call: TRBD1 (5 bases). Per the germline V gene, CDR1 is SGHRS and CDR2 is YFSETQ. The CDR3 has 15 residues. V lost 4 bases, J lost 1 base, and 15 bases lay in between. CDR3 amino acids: CASSQDKVLSYEQYF. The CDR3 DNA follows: TGCGCCAGCAGCCAGGACAAGGTACTTTCCTACGAGCAGTACTTC.

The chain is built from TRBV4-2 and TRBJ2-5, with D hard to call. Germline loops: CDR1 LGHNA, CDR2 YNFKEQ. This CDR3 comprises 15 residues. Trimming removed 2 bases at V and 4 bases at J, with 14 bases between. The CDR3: CASSQFDRVAETQYF. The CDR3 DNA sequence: TGTGCCAGCAGCCAATTTGATAGAGTAGCAGAGACCCAGTACTTC.

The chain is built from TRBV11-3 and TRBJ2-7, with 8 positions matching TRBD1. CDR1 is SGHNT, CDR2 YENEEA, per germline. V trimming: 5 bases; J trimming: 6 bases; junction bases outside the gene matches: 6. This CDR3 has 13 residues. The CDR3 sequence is CASSPRQGFEQYF. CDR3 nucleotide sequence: TGTGCCAGCAGCCCCCGACAGGGGTTCGAGCAGTACTTC.

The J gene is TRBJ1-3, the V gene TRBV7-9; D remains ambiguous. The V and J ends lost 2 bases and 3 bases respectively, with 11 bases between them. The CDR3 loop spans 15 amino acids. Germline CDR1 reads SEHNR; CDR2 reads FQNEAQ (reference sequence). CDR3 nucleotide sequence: TGTGCCAGCAGCTTATGGACTCGGGGTGGAAACACCATATATTTT. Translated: CASSLWTRGGNTIYF.

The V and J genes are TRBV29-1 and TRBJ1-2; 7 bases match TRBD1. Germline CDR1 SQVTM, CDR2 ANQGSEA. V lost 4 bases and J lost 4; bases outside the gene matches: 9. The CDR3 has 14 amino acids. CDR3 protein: CSVAVDRKSYGYTF. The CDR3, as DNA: TGCAGCGTTGCAGTGGACAGGAAAAGCTATGGCTACACCTTC.

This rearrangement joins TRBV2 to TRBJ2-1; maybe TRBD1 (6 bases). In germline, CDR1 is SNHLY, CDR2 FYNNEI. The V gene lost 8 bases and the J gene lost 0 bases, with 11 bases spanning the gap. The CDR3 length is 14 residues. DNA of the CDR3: TGTGCCAGCTATGACAGGAGCTCCTACAATGAGCAGTTCTTC. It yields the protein CASYDRSSYNEQFF.

This CDR3 is CASSVATGGGHSGGYTF. As DNA, the CDR3 is TGTGCCAGCAGCGTAGCTACCGGGGGGGGGCATAGCGGTGGCTACACCTTC. This chain links TRBV9 with TRBJ1-2; a weak D match, TRBD1 (6 bases). The CDR3 loop spans 17 amino acids. Trimming took off 0 bases at V and 7 bases at J, with 22 bases between the two ends. CDR1 and CDR2 from the germline V gene are SGDLS and YYNGEE.